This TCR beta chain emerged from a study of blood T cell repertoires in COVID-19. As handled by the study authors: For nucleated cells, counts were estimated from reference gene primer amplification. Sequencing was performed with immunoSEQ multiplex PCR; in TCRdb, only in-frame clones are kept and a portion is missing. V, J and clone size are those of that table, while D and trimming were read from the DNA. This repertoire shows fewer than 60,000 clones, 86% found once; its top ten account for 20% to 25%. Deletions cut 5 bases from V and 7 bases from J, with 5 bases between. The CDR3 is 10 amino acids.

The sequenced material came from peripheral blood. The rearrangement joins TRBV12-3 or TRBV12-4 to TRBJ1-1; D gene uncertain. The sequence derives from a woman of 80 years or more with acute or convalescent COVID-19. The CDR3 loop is CASSHYEAFF. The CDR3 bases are TGTGCCAGCAGTCACTATGAAGCTTTCTTT.